The entry that follows covers one TCR beta chain sequence. The data originate from a study of cytomegalovirus exposure and HLA in healthy donors. CDR3 size: 13 residues. Trimming took off 4 bases at V and 5 bases at J, with 10 bases between the two ends. Germline CDR1 reads SGHRS; CDR2 reads YFSETQ. The study ran its PCR with 60 Vbeta and 13 Jbeta primers. TCRdb keeps only in-frame clones here, not all; method: immunoSEQ multiplex PCR. The sample yields 95,000 to 100,000 clones, over 70% seen once. This TCR came from a man aged 45-65 years in good health and CMV-seronegative. The gene calls are TRBV5-1 and TRBJ1-5, with D uncertain. The sequenced material came from PBMCs. This chain's CDR3 is CASSANTDQPQHF. CDR3 DNA: TGCGCCAGCAGCGCCAACACCGATCAGCCCCAGCATTTT.